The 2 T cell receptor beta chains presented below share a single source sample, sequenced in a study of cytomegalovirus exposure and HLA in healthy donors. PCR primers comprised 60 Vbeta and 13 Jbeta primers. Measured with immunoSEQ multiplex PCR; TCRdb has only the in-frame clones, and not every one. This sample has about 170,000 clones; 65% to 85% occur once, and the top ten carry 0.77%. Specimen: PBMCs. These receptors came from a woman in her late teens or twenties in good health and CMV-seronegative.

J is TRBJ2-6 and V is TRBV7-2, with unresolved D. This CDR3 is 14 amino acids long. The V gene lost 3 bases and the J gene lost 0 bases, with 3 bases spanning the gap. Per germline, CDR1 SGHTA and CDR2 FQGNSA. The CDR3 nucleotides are TGTGCCAGCAGCTTCAGCTCTGGGGCCAACGTCCTGACTTTC. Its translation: CASSFSSGANVLTF.

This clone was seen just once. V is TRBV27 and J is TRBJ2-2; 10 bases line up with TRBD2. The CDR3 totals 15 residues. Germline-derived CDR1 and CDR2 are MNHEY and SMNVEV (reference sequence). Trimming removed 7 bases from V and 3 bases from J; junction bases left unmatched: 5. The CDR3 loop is CASKKLAGYTGELFF. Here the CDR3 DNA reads TGTGCCAGCAAGAAACTAGCGGGATACACCGGGGAGCTGTTTTTT.